Following are 32 T cell receptor beta chains from one sample sequenced in a study of cytomegalovirus exposure and HLA in healthy donors. TCRdb keeps only in-frame clones here, not all; method: immunoSEQ multiplex PCR. This sample has about 67,000 clones, with around 94% found just once. Sequences were obtained from PBMCs. Receptors originate from a woman between 18 and 29 years old in good health and CMV-seronegative.

The chain employs TRBV10-2 and TRBJ2-3; D gene unclear. The CDR3 totals 12 residues. CDR1 is WSHSY and CDR2 is SAAADI in the germline V gene. V gave up 6 bases and J gave up 6 bases, with 10 bases separating them. The DNA for the CDR3 is TGCGCCAGCAGGGGCACCTTTGATACGCAGTATTTT. Translated, it gives CASRGTFDTQYF.

This clone was found once. One end of the junction varies from germline; a read error may be responsible. The chain carries TRBV6-1 and TRBJ2-2, with D possibly being TRBD1 (5 bases). The germline V gene encodes CDR1 MNHNS and CDR2 SASEGT. The CDR3 extends over 12 amino acids. CDR3 sequence: CASRDSTGELFF. The CDR3 nucleotides read TGTGCCAGCCGTGACAGCACCGGGGAGCTGTTTTTT.

The chain joins TRBV5-1 to TRBJ2-3; D gene uncertain. V was clipped by 3 bases and J by 0 bases, with 11 bases between them. The CDR3 extends over 15 amino acids. The germline CDR1 and CDR2 sequences are SGHRS and YFSETQ. CDR3 amino acids: CASSSVLISTDTQYF. In nucleotides, the CDR3 is TGCGCCAGCAGCTCAGTTCTTATTAGCACAGATACGCAGTATTTT.

The CDR3 here is CASSRGSYEQYF. The CDR3 DNA reads as TGTGCCAGCTCACGGGGTTCCTACGAGCAGTACTTC. V and J are TRBV2 and TRBJ2-7, with a weak D call TRBD2 (5 bases). V was cut by 8 bases and J by 1 base, with 9 bases left in between. CDR1 SNHLY and CDR2 FYNNEI come from the germline V gene. This CDR3 region has 12 residues.

V gene TRBV14 combines with J gene TRBJ2-5, with D possibly being TRBD2 (6 bases). CDR3 length equals 14 residues. Between the trimmed V and J ends, which lost 1 base and 5 bases, there was a span of 11 bases. Germline CDR1 is SGHDN and CDR2 is FVKESK. The CDR3 DNA follows: TGTGCCAGCAGCCAAGGACTAGGAGCGGAGACCCAGTACTTC. This translates into CASSQGLGAETQYF.

This clone has a handful of counts. The chain has TRBV6-5 and TRBJ2-7; D is perhaps TRBD1 (5 bases). CDR1 and CDR2 (germline): MNHEY, SVGAGI. Trimming took off 3 bases at V and 3 bases at J, with 12 bases between the two ends. The CDR3 loop spans 14 amino acids. Here the CDR3 DNA reads TGTGCCAGCAGTTATAGGACACCATACTACGAGCAGTACTTC. Protein: CASSYRTPYYEQYF.

The rearrangement links TRBV9 to TRBJ2-1, with TRBD2 matching over 10 bases. With 6 bases clipped from V and 7 bases from J, the junction kept 10 bases outside the gene matches. Germline CDR1 reads SGDLS; CDR2 reads YYNGEE. CDR3 length: 15 amino acids. Here the CDR3 reads CASNPSGGAGNEQFF. CDR3 coding DNA: TGTGCCAGCAACCCGAGCGGGGGGGCGGGGAATGAGCAGTTCTTC.

DNA of the CDR3: TGTGCCAGCAGCCGCTCAGCCCCAGGGAATGAAAAACTGTTTTTT. This codes for CASSRSAPGNEKLFF. The rearrangement links TRBV7-6 to TRBJ1-4; tentative D call: TRBD1 (5 bases). V dropped 5 bases and J dropped 5 bases, with 15 bases sitting between them. The CDR3 totals 15 residues. CDR1 is SGHVS and CDR2 is FNYEAQ in the germline V gene.

The V and J genes are TRBV6-5 and TRBJ2-7; possible D gene TRBD2, 5 bases. Deletions cut 5 bases from V and 5 bases from J, with 16 bases between. This CDR3 comprises 14 residues. CDR1 and CDR2 from the germline V gene are MNHEY and SVGAGI. CDR3: CASSGGLMYHEQYF. CDR3 sequence (DNA): TGTGCCAGCAGTGGAGGACTGATGTACCACGAGCAGTACTTC.

The V and J genes are TRBV28 and TRBJ1-5; 8 bases line up with TRBD1. The germline V gene has CDR1 MDHEN and CDR2 SYDVKM. The CDR3 sequence is 14 residues long. The junction had 9 bases not matched to a gene; V was cut back by 6 bases and J by 8 bases. In DNA form, the CDR3 reads TGTGCCAGCAGCGTAGGACAGGGCGGTAAGCCCCAGCATTTT. This sequence encodes CASSVGQGGKPQHF.

The V and J genes are TRBV10-2 and TRBJ1-2; D possibly corresponds to TRBD1 (6 bases). This CDR3 has 11 residues. V was shortened by 8 bases and J by 6 bases, with 10 bases between the two germline ends. Germline loops: CDR1 WSHSY, CDR2 SAAADI. As DNA, the CDR3 is TGCGCCAGCTCCGAGGGGGATGGCTACACCTTC. This codes for CASSEGDGYTF.

J is TRBJ1-5 and V is TRBV19; TRBD1 is a possible D gene (6 bases). Germline V gene lookup returns CDR1 LNHDA and CDR2 SQIVND (reference sequence). Trimming left V 4 bases short and J 1 base short, with 11 bases between. The CDR3 length is 15 residues. For the CDR3, the DNA is TGTGCCAGTAGTAAGGCAGGGGCGAGCAATCAGCCCCAGCATTTT. Its protein product is CASSKAGASNQPQHF.

The chain has TRBV25-1 and TRBJ1-1; 9 positions agree with TRBD1. CDR1 and CDR2 (germline): MGHDK, SYGVNS. Unmatched junction bases numbered 5, after V lost 6 bases and J lost 3 bases. CDR3 length: 14 amino acids. The CDR3 is CASRQTGGHTEAFF. CDR3 nucleotides: TGTGCCAGCAGACAGACAGGGGGACACACTGAAGCTTTCTTT.

This rearrangement joins TRBV30 to TRBJ1-1; D is possibly TRBD1 (5 bases). V lost 0 bases, J lost 7 bases, and 15 bases lay in between. The length of the CDR3 is 14 residues. Germline V CDR1 and CDR2: GTSNPN, SVGIG (reference sequence). CDR3 DNA: TGTGCCTGGAGTGTACTGGGTCGGGGGATTGAAGCTTTCTTT. It specifies CAWSVLGRGIEAFF.

Written as DNA, the CDR3 is TGTGCCAGCAGCTCCGCCGAAACAGGGATGCAGCCCCAGCATTTT. Its protein is CASSSAETGMQPQHF. This chain joins TRBV5-8 and TRBJ1-5, with D maybe TRBD1 (6 bases). Germline CDR1 is SGHTS and CDR2 is YDEGEE. The CDR3 is 15 residues long. The V and J ends lost 3 bases and 7 bases respectively, with 17 bases between them.

In regard to this clone: A read error may produce the germline difference seen at one junction end. The V and J genes are TRBV9 and TRBJ2-2; 7 bases match TRBD1. The CDR3 covers 19 residues. CDR1 is SGDLS and CDR2 is YYNGEE in the germline V gene. In DNA form, the CDR3 reads TGTGCCAGCAGCGGCAAGATCGGGGCGGACAGGCCGAATACCGGGGAGCTGTTTTTT. Translating it yields CASSGKIGADRPNTGELFF.

V is TRBV5-1 and J is TRBJ2-7, with 9 nucleotides matching TRBD1. CDR1 is SGHRS and CDR2 is YFSETQ in the germline V gene. The J segment lost 1 base and the V segment lost 3 bases, leaving 2 bases of the junction unmatched. CDR3 length: 14 amino acids. The chain's CDR3 is CASSSDRGSYEQYF. CDR3 in DNA: TGCGCCAGCAGCTCCGACAGGGGGTCCTACGAGCAGTACTTC. Based on the CDR3 plus reference TRBV5-1 and TRBJ2-7, the full variable domain is KAGVTQTPRYLIKTRGQQVTLSCSPISGHRSVSWYQQTPGQGLQFLFEYFSETQRNKGNFPGRFSGRQFSNSRSEMNVSTLELGDSALYLCASSSDRGSYEQYFGPGTRLTVT.

The chain joins TRBV5-1 to TRBJ2-7; TRBD2 aligns across 10 bases. CDR3 length equals 15 residues. V was pared by 1 base and J by 4 bases, with 5 bases of the junction left unmatched. Germline CDR1 reads SGHRS; CDR2 reads YFSETQ. The CDR3 spells CASSLIAGGGYEQYF. In nucleotides, the CDR3 is TGCGCCAGCAGCTTGATAGCGGGGGGCGGGTACGAGCAGTACTTC.

Only a few counts were recorded for this clone. The V gene is TRBV5-4, the J gene TRBJ1-1; D is unresolved. Germline V gives CDR1 SGHNT, CDR2 YYREEE (reference sequence). This CDR3 comprises 13 residues. Between the trimmed V and J ends, which lost 4 bases and 5 bases, there was a span of 12 bases. Here the CDR3 reads CASSPPGGTEAFF. The CDR3 DNA reads as TGTGCCAGCAGCCCGCCGGGAGGGACTGAAGCTTTCTTT.

As regards this clone: Other nucleotide sequences in the sample specify the same CDR3. The CDR3 DNA reads TGTGCCAGCAGGTCAGGGGCCAACGTCCTGACTTTC. It yields the protein CASRSGANVLTF. The V gene is TRBV2, the J gene TRBJ2-6, with D unclear. The CDR3 loop spans 12 amino acids. Germline V CDR1 and CDR2: SNHLY, FYNNEI. V lost 6 bases and J 4 bases, leaving 4 bases between the germline ends.

The rearrangement links TRBV28 to TRBJ1-5; D remains ambiguous. Deletions cut 7 bases from V and 7 bases from J, with 14 bases between. CDR3 length: 13 amino acids. Germline V lookup: CDR1 MDHEN, CDR2 SYDVKM. The DNA for the CDR3 is TGTGCCAGCATGGGTTCCGGGATCCAGCCCCAGCATTTT. Its protein is CASMGSGIQPQHF.

This clone has more than one count but fewer than ten. In nucleotides, the CDR3 is TGTGCCAGCAGCTACGGACGGGGGGTCTCACCCCTCCACTTT. Residues: CASSYGRGVSPLHF. V gene TRBV7-9 combines with J gene TRBJ1-6, with TRBD1 as a possible D gene (5 bases). Trimming took off 4 bases at V and 10 bases at J, with 14 bases between the two ends. Germline V CDR1 and CDR2: SEHNR, FQNEAQ (reference sequence). The CDR3 spans 14 residues. The variable domain in full, completed from reference TRBV7-9 and TRBJ1-6, reads DTGVSQNPRHKITKRGQNVTFRCDPISEHNRLYWYRQTLGQGPEFLTYFQNEAQLEKSRLLSDRFSAERPKGSFSTLEIQRTEQGDSAMYLCASSYGRGVSPLHFGNGTRLTVT.

The table lists this clone with a count of one. V gene TRBV4-1 combines with J gene TRBJ2-7; D gene ambiguous. Deletions cut 6 bases from V and 2 bases from J, with 11 bases between. Germline-derived CDR1 and CDR2 are MGHRA and YSYEKL. The length of the CDR3 is 13 residues. The CDR3 protein is CASSQTDTYEQYF. CDR3 in DNA: TGCGCCAGCAGTCAGACTGATACCTACGAGCAGTACTTC.

V usage is TRBV18 and J usage is TRBJ1-6; 9 nucleotides align to TRBD1. Germline V lookup: CDR1 KGHSH, CDR2 LQKENI. After removal of 3 bases from V and 7 bases from J, the junction contained 13 bases not matched to a gene. The CDR3 length is 18 residues. This chain's CDR3 is CASSPLRQGESRNSPLHF. CDR3 sequence (DNA): TGTGCCAGCTCACCTCTGAGACAGGGGGAATCAAGAAATTCACCCCTCCACTTT.

This clone was detected a few times. The rearrangement joins TRBV6-6 to TRBJ1-2; 10 bases fit TRBD1. With V trimmed by 6 bases and J by 8 bases, 9 bases remained unmatched. Germline-derived CDR1 and CDR2 are MNHNY and SVGAGI (reference sequence). The CDR3 contains 14 residues. CDR3 sequence reads: CASSTTGTGVGYTF. The CDR3 DNA reads TGTGCCAGCAGCACCACCGGGACAGGGGTCGGCTACACCTTC.

V is TRBV21-1 and J is TRBJ1-2. TRBV21-1 is labeled a pseudogene. The CDR3 is 15 amino acids. The CDR3 sequence: CASSTTGVFFDGYTF. The CDR3 nucleotides are TGTGCCAGCAGCACAACCGGTGTTTTTTTTGATGGCTACACCTTC.

This clone has only one observation. This chain uses TRBV7-8 with TRBJ1-1; maybe TRBD1 (6 bases). CDR3 length: 13 residues. CDR1 and CDR2 from the germline V gene are SGHVS and FQNEAQ. V gave up 5 bases and J gave up 5 bases, with 12 bases separating them. The CDR3 here is CASSDRSRTEAFF. CDR3 coding DNA: TGTGCCAGCAGCGACAGGAGTAGGACTGAAGCTTTCTTT.

V and J are TRBV13 and TRBJ2-7, with 10 nucleotides matching TRBD1. Trimming at V came to 4 bases and at J to 2 bases, leaving 5 bases not matched to a gene. The CDR3 covers 15 residues. Looked up from germline, CDR1 is PRHDT and CDR2 is FYEKMQ (reference sequence). The CDR3 nucleotides are TGTGCCAGCAGCTCACGGGACAGGGGTACCTACGAGCAGTACTTC. It specifies CASSSRDRGTYEQYF.

V is TRBV10-3 and J is TRBJ2-2; D is ambiguous. CDR3 size: 13 residues. CDR1 is ENHRY and CDR2 is SYGVKD in the germline V gene. Trimming removed 2 bases from V and 4 bases from J, with 5 bases in between. The CDR3 reads CAISEHSTGELFF. DNA for the CDR3: TGTGCCATCAGTGAGCACAGCACCGGGGAGCTGTTTTTT.

The V call is TRBV27, the J call TRBJ2-7; perhaps TRBD2 as D (8 bases). The CDR3 totals 19 residues. Germline V lookup: CDR1 MNHEY, CDR2 SMNVEV (reference sequence). With 1 base removed from V and 2 bases from J, the gap between germline ends came to 24 bases. CDR3 amino acids: CASSLWSGGGLTGPYEQYF. Written as DNA, the CDR3 is TGTGCCAGCAGTTTATGGTCGGGGGGGGGACTGACAGGGCCCTACGAGCAGTACTTC.

This chain links TRBV9 with TRBJ2-1, with 11 positions matching TRBD2. V gave up 3 bases and J gave up 6 bases; unmatched junction bases: 5. The germline V gene encodes CDR1 SGDLS and CDR2 YYNGEE. There are 15 residues in the CDR3. The CDR3 DNA is TGTGCCAGCAGCGCCTCGACTAGCGGGATCAATGAGCAGTTCTTC. It yields the protein CASSASTSGINEQFF.

The CDR3 DNA is TGTGCCAGCTGTAAGTTTGCAGGGGGAAATCAGCCCCAGCATTTT. Translated: CASCKFAGGNQPQHF. The gene calls are TRBV28 and TRBJ1-5; 7 bases line up with TRBD1. The germline V gene has CDR1 MDHEN and CDR2 SYDVKM. This CDR3 comprises 15 residues. Trimming took 8 bases from V and 4 from J; bases not matched to a gene: 11. The variable domain in full, with the rest retrieved from reference TRBV28 and TRBJ1-5, is DVKVTQSSRYLVKRTGEKVFLECVQDMDHENMFWYRQDPGLGLRLIYFSYDVKMKEKGDIPEGYSVSREKKERFSLILESASTNQTSMYLCASCKFAGGNQPQHFGDGTRLSIL.